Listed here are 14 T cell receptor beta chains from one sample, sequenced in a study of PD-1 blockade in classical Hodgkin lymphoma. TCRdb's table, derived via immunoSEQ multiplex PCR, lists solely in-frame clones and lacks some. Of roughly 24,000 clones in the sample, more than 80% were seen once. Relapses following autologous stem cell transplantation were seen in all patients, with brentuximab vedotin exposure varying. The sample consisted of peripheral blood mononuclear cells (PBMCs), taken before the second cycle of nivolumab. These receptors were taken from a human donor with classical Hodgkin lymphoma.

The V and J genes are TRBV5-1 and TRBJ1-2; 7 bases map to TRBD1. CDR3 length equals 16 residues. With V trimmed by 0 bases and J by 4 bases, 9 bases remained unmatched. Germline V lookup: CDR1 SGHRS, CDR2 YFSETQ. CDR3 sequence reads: CASSLGALDRSYGYTF. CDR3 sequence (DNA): TGCGCCAGCAGCTTGGGGGCCCTGGACAGGAGCTATGGCTACACCTTC.

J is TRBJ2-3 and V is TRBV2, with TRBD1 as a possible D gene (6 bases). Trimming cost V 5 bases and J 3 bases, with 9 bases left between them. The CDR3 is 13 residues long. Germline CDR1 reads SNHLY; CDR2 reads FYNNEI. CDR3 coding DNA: TGTGCCAGCAGTTACGGACAGACAGATACGCAGTATTTT. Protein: CASSYGQTDTQYF. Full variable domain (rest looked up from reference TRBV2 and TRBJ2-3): EPEVTQTPSHQVTQMGQEVILRCVPISNHLYFYWYRQILGQKVEFLVSFYNNEISEKSEIFDDQFSVERPDGSNFTLKIRSTKLEDSAMYFCASSYGQTDTQYFGPGTRLTVL.

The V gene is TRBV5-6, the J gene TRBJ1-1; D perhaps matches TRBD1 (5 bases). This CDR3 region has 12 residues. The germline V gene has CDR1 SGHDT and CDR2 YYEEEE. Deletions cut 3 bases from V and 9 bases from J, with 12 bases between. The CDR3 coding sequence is TGTGCCAGCAGCTCGGTTGGGGCCAAAGCTTTCTTT. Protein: CASSSVGAKAFF.

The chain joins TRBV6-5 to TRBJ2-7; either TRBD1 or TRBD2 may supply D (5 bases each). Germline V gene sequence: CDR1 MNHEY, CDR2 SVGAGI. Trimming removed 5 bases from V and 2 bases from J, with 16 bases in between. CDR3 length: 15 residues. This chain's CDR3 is CASSRDPSFAYEQYF. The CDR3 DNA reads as TGTGCCAGCAGTAGGGACCCCTCGTTTGCCTACGAGCAGTACTTC.

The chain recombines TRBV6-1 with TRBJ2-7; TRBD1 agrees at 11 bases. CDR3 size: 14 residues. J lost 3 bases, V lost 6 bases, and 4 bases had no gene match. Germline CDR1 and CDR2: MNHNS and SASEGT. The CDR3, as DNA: TGTGCCAGCAGGCCCGGGACAGGGGGCTACGAGCAGTACTTC. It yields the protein CASRPGTGGYEQYF.

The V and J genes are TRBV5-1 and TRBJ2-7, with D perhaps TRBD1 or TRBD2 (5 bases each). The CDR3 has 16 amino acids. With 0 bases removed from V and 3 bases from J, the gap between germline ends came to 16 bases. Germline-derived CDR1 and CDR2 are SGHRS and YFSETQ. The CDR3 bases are TGCGCCAGCAGCTTGGGACCCTATGGGGGTAACTACGAGCAGTACTTC. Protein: CASSLGPYGGNYEQYF.

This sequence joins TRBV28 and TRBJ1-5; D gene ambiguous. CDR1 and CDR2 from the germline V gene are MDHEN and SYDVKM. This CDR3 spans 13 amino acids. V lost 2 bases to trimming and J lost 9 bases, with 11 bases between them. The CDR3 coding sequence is TGTGCCAGCAGTTTACCCGGGATAGGGCCCCAGCATTTT. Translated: CASSLPGIGPQHF.

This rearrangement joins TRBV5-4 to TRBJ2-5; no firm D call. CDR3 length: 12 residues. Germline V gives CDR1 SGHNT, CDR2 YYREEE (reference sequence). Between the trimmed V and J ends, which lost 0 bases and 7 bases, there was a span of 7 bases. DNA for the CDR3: TGTGCCAGCAGCTTGGATTCGGGGACCCAGTACTTC. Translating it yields CASSLDSGTQYF.

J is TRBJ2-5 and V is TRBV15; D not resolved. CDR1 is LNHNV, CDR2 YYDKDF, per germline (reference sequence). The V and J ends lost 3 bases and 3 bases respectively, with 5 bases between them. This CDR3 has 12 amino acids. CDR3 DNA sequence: TGTGCCACCAGCAGGTCAGAAGAGACCCAGTACTTC. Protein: CATSRSEETQYF.

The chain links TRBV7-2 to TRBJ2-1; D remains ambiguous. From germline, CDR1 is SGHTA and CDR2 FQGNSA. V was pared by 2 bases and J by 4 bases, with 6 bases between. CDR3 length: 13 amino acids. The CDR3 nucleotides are TGTGCCAGCAGCTTACAACTTTACAATGAGCAGTTCTTC. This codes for CASSLQLYNEQFF.

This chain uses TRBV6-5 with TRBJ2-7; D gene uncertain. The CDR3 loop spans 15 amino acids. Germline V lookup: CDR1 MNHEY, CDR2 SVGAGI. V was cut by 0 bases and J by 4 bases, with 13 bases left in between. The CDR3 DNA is TGTGCCAGCAGTTACTCGTATGACGACATGTACGAGCAGTACTTC. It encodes CASSYSYDDMYEQYF.

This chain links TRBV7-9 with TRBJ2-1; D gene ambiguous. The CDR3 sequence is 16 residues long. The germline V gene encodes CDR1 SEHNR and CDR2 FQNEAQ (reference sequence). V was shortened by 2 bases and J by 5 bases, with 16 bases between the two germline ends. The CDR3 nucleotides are TGTGCCAGCAGCTTACTCCGGAGCCTCAGCCACAATGAGCAGTTCTTC. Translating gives CASSLLRSLSHNEQFF.

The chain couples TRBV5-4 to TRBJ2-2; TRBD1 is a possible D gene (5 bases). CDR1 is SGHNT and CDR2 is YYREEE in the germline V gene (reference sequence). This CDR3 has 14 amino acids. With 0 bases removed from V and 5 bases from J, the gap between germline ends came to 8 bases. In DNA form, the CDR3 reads TGTGCCAGCAGCTTGGATGCAGGGACCGGGGAGCTGTTTTTT. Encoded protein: CASSLDAGTGELFF.

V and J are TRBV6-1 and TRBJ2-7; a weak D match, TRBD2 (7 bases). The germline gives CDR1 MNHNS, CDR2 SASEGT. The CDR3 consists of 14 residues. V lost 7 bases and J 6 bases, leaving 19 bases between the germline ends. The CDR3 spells CASKGGQSLGEQYF. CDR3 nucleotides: TGTGCCAGCAAGGGGGGGCAGTCCCTCGGCGAGCAGTACTTC.